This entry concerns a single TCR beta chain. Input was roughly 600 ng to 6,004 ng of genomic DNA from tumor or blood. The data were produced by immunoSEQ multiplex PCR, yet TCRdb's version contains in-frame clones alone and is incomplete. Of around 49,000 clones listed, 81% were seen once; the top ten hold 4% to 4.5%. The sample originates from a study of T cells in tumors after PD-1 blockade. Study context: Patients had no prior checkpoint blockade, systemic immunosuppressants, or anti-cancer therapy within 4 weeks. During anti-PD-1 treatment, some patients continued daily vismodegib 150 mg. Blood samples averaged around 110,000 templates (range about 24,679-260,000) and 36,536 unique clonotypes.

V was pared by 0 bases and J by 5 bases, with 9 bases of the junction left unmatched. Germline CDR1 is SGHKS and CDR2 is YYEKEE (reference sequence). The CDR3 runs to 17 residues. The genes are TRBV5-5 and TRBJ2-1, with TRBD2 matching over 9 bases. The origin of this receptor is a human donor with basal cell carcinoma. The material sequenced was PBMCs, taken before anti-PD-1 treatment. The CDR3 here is CASSLARLAGDDNEQFF. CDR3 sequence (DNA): TGTGCCAGCAGCTTGGCCCGATTAGCGGGGGACGACAATGAGCAGTTCTTC.